Below, one T cell receptor (beta chain) is given with its context. No antigen is known for it. The sample belongs to a study of cytomegalovirus exposure and HLA in healthy donors. Trimming stripped 0 bases from V and 2 bases from J, with 14 bases between. This CDR3 has 16 amino acids. The germline V gene encodes CDR1 GTSNPN and CDR2 SVGIG (reference sequence). Overall study findings and caveats: For most TCR beta V segments, an earlier analysis put the productive rate at about 87% or about 30% of the time. Later work found most CMV-associated TCR beta chains apparently HLA-restricted. A highly shared variant cluster was judged a likely technical artifact. Fewer N-insertions than the roughly 630-donor mean were reportedly shown by an Asian-associated ancestry cluster in a later analysis.

This PCR relied on a set of 60 Vbeta primers and 13 Jbeta primers. Libraries were prepared by immunoSEQ multiplex PCR; TCRdb keeps only in-frame clonotypes and omits some of them. The repertoire consists of around 86,000 clones, with just over 75% occurring once and the leading ten covering around 3.1%. The sequence was obtained from a man aged 50 to 59 in good health and CMV-seropositive. This chain uses TRBV30 with TRBJ2-1, with a weak D call TRBD2 (7 bases). Sample: PBMCs. The CDR3 region has the DNA TGTGCCTGGAGTGTTTGGGGGAGGGGGACCTACAATGAGCAGTTCTTC. Its protein product is CAWSVWGRGTYNEQFF.